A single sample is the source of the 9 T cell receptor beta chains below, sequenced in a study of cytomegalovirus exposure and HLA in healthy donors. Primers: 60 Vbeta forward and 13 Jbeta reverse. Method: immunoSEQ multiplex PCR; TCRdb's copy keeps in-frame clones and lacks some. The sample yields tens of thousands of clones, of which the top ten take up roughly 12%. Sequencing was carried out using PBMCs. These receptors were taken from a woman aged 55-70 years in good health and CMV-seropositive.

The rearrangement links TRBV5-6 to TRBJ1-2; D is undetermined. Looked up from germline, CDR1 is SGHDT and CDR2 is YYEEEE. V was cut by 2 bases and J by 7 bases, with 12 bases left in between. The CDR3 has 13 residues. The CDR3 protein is CASSFPKSGGYTF. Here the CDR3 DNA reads TGTGCCAGCAGCTTTCCTAAGTCGGGTGGCTACACCTTC.

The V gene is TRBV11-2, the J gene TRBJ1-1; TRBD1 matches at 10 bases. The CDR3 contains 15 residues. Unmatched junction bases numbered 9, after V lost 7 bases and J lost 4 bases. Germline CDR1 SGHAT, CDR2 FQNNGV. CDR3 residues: CASTGQGVIVTEAFF. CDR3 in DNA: TGTGCCAGCACAGGACAGGGGGTAATTGTCACTGAAGCTTTCTTT. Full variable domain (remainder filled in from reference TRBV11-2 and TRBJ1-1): EAGVAQSPRYKIIEKRQSVAFWCNPISGHATLYWYQQILGQGPKLLIQFQNNGVVDDSQLPKDRFSAERLKGVDSTLKIQPAKLEDSAVYLCASTGQGVIVTEAFFGQGTRLTVV.

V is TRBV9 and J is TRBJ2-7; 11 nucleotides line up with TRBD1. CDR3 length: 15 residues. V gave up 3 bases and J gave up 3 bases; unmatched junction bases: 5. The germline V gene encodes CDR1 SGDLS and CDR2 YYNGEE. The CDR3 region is CASSASGTGGYEQYF. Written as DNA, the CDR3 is TGTGCCAGCAGCGCCTCCGGGACAGGGGGCTACGAGCAGTACTTC.

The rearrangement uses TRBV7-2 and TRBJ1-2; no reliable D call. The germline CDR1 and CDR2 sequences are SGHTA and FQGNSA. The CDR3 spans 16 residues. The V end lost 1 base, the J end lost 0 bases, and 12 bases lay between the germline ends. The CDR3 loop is CASSLDVRVANYGYTF. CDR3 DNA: TGTGCCAGCAGCTTAGATGTTCGGGTAGCTAACTATGGCTACACCTTC.

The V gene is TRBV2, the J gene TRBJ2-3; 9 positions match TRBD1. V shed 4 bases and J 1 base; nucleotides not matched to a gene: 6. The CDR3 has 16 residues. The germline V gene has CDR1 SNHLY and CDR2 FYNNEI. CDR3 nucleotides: TGTGCCAGCAGTGTCCCGGGACAGGGAGGCACAGATACGCAGTATTTT. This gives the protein CASSVPGQGGTDTQYF.

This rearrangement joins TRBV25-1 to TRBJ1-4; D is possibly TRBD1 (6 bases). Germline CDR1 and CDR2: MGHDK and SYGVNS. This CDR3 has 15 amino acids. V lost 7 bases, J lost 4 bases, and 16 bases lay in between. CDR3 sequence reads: CASIHQGQFNEKLFF. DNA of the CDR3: TGTGCCAGCATTCACCAAGGACAGTTTAATGAAAAACTGTTTTTT.

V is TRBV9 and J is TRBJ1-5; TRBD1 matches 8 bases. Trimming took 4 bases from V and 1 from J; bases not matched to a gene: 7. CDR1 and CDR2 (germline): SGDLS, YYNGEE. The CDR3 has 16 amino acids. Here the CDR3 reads CASSLGQGGSNQPQHF. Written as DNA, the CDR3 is TGTGCCAGCAGCCTCGGACAGGGCGGGAGCAATCAGCCCCAGCATTTT.

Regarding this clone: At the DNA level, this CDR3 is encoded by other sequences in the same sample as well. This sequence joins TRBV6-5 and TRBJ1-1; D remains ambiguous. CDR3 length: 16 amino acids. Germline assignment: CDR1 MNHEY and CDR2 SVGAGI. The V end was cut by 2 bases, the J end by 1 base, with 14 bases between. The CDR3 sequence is CASSYIGVGGNTEAFF. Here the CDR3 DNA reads TGTGCCAGCAGTTACATCGGGGTCGGAGGGAACACTGAAGCTTTCTTT.

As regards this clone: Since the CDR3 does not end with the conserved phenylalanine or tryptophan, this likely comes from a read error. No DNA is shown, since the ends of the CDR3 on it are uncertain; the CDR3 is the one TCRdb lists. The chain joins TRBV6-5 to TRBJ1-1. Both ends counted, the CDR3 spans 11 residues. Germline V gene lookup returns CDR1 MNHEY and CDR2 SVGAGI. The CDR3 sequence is CASSYRAGEGL.